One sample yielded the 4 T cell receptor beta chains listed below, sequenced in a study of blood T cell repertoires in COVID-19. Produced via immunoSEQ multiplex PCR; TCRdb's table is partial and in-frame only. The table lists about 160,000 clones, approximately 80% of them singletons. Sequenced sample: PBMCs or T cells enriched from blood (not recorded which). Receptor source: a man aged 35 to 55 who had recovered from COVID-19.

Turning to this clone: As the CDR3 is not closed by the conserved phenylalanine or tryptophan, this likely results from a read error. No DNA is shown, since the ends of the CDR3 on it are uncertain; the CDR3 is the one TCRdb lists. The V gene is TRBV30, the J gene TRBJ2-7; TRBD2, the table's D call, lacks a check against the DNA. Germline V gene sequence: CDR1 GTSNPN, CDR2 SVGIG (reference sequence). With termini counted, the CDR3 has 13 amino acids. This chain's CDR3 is CAVRFLRRGGWEI.

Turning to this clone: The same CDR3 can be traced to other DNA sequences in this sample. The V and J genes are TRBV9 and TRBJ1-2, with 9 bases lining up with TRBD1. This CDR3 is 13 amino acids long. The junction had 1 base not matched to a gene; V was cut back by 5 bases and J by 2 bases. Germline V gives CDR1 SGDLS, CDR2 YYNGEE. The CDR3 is CASRGTGNYGYTF. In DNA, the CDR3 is TGTGCCAGCAGAGGGACAGGGAACTATGGCTACACCTTC.

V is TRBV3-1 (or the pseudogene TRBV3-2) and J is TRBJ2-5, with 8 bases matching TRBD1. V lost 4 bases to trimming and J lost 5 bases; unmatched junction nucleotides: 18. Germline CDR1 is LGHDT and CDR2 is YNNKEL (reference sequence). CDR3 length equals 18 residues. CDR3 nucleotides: TGTGCCAGCAGCCTTACTCCAGACAGGGGTGGCGGCAGGGAGACCCAGTACTTC. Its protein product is CASSLTPDRGGGRETQYF.

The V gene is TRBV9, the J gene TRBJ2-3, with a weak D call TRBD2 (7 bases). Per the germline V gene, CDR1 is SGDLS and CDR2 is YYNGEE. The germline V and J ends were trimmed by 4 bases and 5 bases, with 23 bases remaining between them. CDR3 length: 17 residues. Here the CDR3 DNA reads TGTGCCAGCAGCCCACAAACTGAGGGGGGGGCCAGAGATACGCAGTATTTT. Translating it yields CASSPQTEGGARDTQYF.